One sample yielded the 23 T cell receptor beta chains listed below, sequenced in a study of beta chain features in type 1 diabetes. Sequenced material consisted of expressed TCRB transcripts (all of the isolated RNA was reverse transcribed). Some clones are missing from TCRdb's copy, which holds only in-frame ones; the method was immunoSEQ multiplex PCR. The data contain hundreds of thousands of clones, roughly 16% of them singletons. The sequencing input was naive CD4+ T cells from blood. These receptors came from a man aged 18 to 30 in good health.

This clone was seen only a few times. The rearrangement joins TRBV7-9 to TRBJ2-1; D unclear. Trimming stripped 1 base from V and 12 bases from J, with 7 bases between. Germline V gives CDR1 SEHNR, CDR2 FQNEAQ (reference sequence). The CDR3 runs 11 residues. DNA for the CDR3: TGTGCCAGCAGCTTAGAAAGAGGGCAGTTCTTC. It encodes CASSLERGQFF.

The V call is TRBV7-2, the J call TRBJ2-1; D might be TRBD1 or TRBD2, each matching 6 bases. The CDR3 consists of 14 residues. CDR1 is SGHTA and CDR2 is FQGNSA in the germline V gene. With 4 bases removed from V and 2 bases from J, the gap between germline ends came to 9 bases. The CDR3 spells CASSSRGAYNEQFF. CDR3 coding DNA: TGTGCCAGCAGCTCGAGGGGGGCCTACAATGAGCAGTTCTTC.

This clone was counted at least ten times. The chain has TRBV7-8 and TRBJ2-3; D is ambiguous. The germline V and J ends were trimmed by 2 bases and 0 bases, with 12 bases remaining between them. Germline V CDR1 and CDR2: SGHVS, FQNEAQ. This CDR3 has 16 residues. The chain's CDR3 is CASSLYGEFSTDTQYF. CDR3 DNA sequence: TGTGCCAGCAGCTTATACGGAGAGTTTAGCACAGATACGCAGTATTTT.

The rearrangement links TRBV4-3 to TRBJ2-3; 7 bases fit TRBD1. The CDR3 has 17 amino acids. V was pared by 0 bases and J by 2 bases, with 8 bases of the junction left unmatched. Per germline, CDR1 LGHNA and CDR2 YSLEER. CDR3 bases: TGCGCCAGCAGCCAAGACCCAAGGGGGCCGACCACAGATACGCAGTATTTT. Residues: CASSQDPRGPTTDTQYF.

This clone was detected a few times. The CDR3 DNA is TGTGCCAGCAGCTTAGCGCTGGGACAGGGGGCGCGGAGCTATGGCTACACCTTC. Its protein product is CASSLALGQGARSYGYTF. The chain recombines TRBV7-2 with TRBJ1-2; 12 bases fit TRBD1. This CDR3 contains 18 residues. The junction had 9 bases not matched to a gene; V was cut back by 0 bases and J by 4 bases. Germline lookup yields CDR1 SGHTA and CDR2 FQGNSA.

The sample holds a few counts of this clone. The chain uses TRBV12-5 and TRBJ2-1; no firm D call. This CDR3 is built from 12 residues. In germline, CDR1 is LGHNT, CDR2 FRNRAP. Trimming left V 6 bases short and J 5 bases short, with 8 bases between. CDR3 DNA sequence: TGTGCTAGTGGGTTACATGACAATGAGCAGTTCTTC. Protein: CASGLHDNEQFF.

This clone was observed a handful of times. CDR3 loop: CASSIVRVTTEAFF. Written as DNA, the CDR3 is TGTGCCAGTAGTATTGTCAGGGTGACAACTGAAGCTTTCTTT. V and J are TRBV19 and TRBJ1-1, with a possible D match to TRBD1 (5 bases). The V end lost 3 bases, the J end lost 5 bases, and 13 bases lay between the germline ends. CDR3 length: 14 amino acids. Germline V gene lookup returns CDR1 LNHDA and CDR2 SQIVND (reference sequence).

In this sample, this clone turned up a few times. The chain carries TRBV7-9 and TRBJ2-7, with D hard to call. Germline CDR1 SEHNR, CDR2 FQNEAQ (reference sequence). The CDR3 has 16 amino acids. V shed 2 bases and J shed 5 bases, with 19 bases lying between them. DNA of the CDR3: TGTGCCAGCAGCTTACCGTGGCCCGCGAACATCAACGAGCAGTACTTC. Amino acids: CASSLPWPANINEQYF.

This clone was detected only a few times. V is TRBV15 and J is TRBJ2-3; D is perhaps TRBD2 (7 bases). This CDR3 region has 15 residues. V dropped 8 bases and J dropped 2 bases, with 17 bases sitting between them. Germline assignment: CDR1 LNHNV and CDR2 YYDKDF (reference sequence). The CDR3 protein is CATQTGGRPTDTQYF. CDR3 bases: TGTGCCACCCAGACGGGGGGCCGTCCCACAGATACGCAGTATTTT.

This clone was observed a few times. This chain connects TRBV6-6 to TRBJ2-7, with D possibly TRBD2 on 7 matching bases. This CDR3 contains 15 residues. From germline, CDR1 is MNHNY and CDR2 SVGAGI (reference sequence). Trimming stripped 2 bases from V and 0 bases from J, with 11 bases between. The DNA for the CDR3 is TGTGCCAGCAGTTACGGGAGGGACATCTCCTACGAGCAGTACTTC. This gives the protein CASSYGRDISYEQYF.

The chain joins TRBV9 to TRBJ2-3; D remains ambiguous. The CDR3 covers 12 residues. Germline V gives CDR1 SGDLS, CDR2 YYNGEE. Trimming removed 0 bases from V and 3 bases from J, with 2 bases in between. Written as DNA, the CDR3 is TGTGCCAGCAGCGTAGAGACAGATACGCAGTATTTT. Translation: CASSVETDTQYF.

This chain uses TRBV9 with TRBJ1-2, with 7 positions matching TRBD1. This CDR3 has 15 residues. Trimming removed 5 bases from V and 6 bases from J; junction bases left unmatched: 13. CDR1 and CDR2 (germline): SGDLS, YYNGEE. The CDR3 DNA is TGTGCCAGCAGTGGCAGGGGGGCACTTCGGGATGGCTACACCTTC. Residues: CASSGRGALRDGYTF. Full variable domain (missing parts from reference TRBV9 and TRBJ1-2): DSGVTQTPKHLITATGQRVTLRCSPRSGDLSVYWYQQSLDQGLQFLIQYYNGEERAKGNILERFSAQQFPDLHSELNLSSLELGDSALYFCASSGRGALRDGYTFGSGTRLTVV.

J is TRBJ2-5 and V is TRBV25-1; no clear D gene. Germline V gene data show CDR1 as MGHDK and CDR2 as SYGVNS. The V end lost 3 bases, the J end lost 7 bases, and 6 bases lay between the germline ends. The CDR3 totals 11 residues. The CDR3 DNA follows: TGTGCCAGCAGTGAGCAACTGACCCAGTACTTC. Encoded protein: CASSEQLTQYF.

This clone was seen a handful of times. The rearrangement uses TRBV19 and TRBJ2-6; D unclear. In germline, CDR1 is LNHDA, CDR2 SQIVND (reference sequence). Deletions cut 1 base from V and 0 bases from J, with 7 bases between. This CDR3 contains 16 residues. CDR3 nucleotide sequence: TGTGCCAGTAGTATAGCTGCGAACTCTGGGGCCAACGTCCTGACTTTC. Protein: CASSIAANSGANVLTF.

The CDR3 DNA is TGTGCCAGCAGCCCCATCAACGGAGACAGGGGAAATCGGCGTGAGCAGTTCTTC. It codes for CASSPINGDRGNRREQFF. This chain connects TRBV7-9 to TRBJ2-1; 8 bases map to TRBD1. Germline CDR1 SEHNR, CDR2 FQNEAQ (reference sequence). V dropped 5 bases and J dropped 9; count of bases not matched to a gene: 21. The CDR3 is 18 amino acids.

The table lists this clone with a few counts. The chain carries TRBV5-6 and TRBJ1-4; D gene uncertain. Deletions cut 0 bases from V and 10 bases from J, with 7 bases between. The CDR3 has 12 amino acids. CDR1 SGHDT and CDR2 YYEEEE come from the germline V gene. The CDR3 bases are TGTGCCAGCAGCTTGGGCTTCGGAAAACTGTTTTTT. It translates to CASSLGFGKLFF.

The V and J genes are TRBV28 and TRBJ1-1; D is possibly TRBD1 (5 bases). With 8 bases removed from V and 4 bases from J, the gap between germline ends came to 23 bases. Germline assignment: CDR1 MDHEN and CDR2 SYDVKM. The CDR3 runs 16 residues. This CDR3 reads CASPRSGARGITEAFF. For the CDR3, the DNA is TGTGCCAGCCCCCGAAGTGGGGCGAGGGGAATCACTGAAGCTTTCTTT.

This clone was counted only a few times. CDR3 sequence reads: CASSPPTGSYEQYF. For the CDR3, the DNA is TGTGCCAGCAGCCCGCCCACCGGGTCCTACGAGCAGTACTTC. The chain links TRBV5-6 to TRBJ2-7; no clear D gene. Germline lookup yields CDR1 SGHDT and CDR2 YYEEEE. Trimming stripped 4 bases from V and 1 base from J, with 12 bases between. This CDR3 is built from 14 residues. The full variable domain, its missing parts supplied by reference TRBV5-6 and TRBJ2-7, is DAGVTQSPTHLIKTRGQQVTLRCSPKSGHDTVSWYQQALGQGPQFIFQYYEEEERQRGNFPDRFSGHQFPNYSSELNVNALLLGDSALYLCASSPPTGSYEQYFGPGTRLTVT.

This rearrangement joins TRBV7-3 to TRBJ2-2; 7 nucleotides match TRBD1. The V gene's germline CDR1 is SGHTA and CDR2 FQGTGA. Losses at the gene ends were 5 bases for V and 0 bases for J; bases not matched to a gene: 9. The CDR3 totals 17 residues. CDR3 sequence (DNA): TGTGCCAGCAGCCTACGGGCAGGGGGAACGAACACCGGGGAGCTGTTTTTT. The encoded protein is CASSLRAGGTNTGELFF.

The CDR3 is CASSYLAGGELFF. The CDR3 DNA reads TGTGCCAGCAGTTACCTGGCCGGGGGGGAGCTGTTTTTT. The rearrangement joins TRBV6-5 to TRBJ2-2; D is undetermined. Germline V gene lookup returns CDR1 MNHEY and CDR2 SVGAGI. The CDR3 extends over 13 amino acids. The V end lost 2 bases, the J end lost 8 bases, and 9 bases lay between the germline ends.

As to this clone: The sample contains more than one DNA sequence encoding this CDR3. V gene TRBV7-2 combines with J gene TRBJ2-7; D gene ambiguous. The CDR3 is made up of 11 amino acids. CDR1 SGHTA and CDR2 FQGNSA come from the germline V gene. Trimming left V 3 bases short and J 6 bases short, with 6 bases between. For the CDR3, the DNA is TGTGCCAGCAGCTTCCGGCTCGAGCAGTACTTC. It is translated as CASSFRLEQYF.

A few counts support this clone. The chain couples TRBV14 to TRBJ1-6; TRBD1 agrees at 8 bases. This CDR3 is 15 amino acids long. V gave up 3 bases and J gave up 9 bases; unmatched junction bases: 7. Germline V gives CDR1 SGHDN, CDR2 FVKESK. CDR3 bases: TGTGCCAGCAGCCAGCGACAGGGGTGGGGTTCACCCCTCCACTTT. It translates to CASSQRQGWGSPLHF.

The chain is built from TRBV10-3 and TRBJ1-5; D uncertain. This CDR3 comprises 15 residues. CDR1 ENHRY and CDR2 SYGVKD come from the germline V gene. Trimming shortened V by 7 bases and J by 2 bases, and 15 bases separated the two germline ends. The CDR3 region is CAINREGLGNQPQHF. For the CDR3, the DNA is TGTGCCATCAATCGGGAGGGTTTGGGCAATCAGCCCCAGCATTTT.